The T cell receptor (beta chain) under discussion was sequenced for a study of somatic mutations in cytotoxic T cells in rheumatoid arthritis (dated by TCRdb to the late 2010s). Regarding the research as a whole: Right after diagnosis and prior to the start of any treatment, under 35 ml EDTA of peripheral blood was drawn from patients. To characterize clonality, the study used TCRB deep sequencing while asking whether somatic mutations are carried by expanded CD8+ T-cell clones in newly diagnosed, untreated rheumatoid arthritis. Some V beta antibody-stained T-cell populations were flow-sorted on a FACSAria II or Sony SH800 at nearly 100% purity, and sorted V beta1+ cells also underwent TCRB sequencing. For 55 to 70 rheumatoid arthritis patients and 20 healthy controls, TCRB deep sequencing was carried out. The median ages of the patient and control groups were essentially identical. General study outcomes and caveats: The largest CD8+ clone made up more than 20% of CD8+ cells in about an eighth of the 65 patients, and blood and synovial fluid shared several identical CD8+ TCRB sequences. An increase of CD8+ clonality with age was seen in patients (Spearman r ≈ 0.49) but not in healthy controls. CD8+ T-cell clonality in rheumatoid arthritis patients was not significantly different from that in age-matched healthy controls. The slight TRBV07 underrepresentation in patients was not adjusted for multiple comparisons. It was unknown which antigens the expanded CD8+ clones targeted, and their absence from virus-specific databases did not exclude viral specificity.

From cysteine to phenylalanine, the CDR3 is 15 amino acids long. Left in the record is the CDR3 DNA by itself, 45 bases read in frame from the first base. V drops 6 bases and J drops 0 bases, leaving 12 bases in between. From the germline V gene, CDR1 is SGHVS and CDR2 is FQNEAQ. Flow cytometry confirmed the purity of CD4+ and CD8+ cells that had been isolated by positive magnetic bead selection on an AutoMACS. Clonal expansions were first screened by flow cytometry with a TCR V beta antibody panel, then characterized by TCRB deep sequencing of sorted CD8+ fractions. Peripheral blood mononuclear cells were isolated by Ficoll-Paque PLUS density gradient separation. Using Nucleospin Tissue or Tissue XS kits, DNA was extracted from CD4-enriched, CD8-enriched or PBMC samples, with quantification by a Qubit 2.0 fluorometer. On this clone itself: The clone's antigen remains unknown. Per-base qualities were not stored, and no clone one base away is much larger.

Genomic DNA underwent TCRB CDR3 sequencing using the immunoSEQ assay. The paper's data handling went like this. When patient CD8+ clones exceeding 1% were checked against published virus-specific TCRB sequences, only a few matched. The analyses included only productive TCRB rearrangements. Clonality was expressed as a Shannon entropy-based productive clonality index, with each clone defined by a unique TCRB CDR3 sequence. To calculate repertoire overlap between two samples, the template counts of each clone were considered relative to each sample's total templates. V-gene usage from TCRB sequencing and V-gene usage measured by flow cytometry were correlated (Spearman r of 0.61). In TCRdb, the immuneACCESS table is reduced to in-frame sequences with V and J assigned. These tables do not hold every clone; where another copy was compared, an unresolved V gene accounts for under half, and the others remain unexplained. The V and J calls and clone size were taken over from that table, and D and trimming were inferred from the DNA. In this sample the table shows about 3,900 clones, approximately 95% of which occur a single time. The biggest ten clones account for 7.5% to 9.5% of the sample.

The source is a woman aged 60-70 years with rheumatoid arthritis. Sequencing was done on a sample of CD8+ T cells sorted from blood. The V and J segments used are TRBV7-8 and TRBJ1-3; the D region possibly corresponds to TRBD1 (6 bases align). CDR3 sequence: CASSPDSGSGNTIYF. In nucleotides, the sequence is TGTGCCAGCAGTCCGGACAGCGGCTCTGGAAACACCATATATTTT. The CDR3 plus the reference TRBV7-8 and TRBJ1-3 genes for the other parts give the full variable domain: GAGVSQSPRYKVAKRGQDVALRCDPISGHVSLFWYQQALGQGPEFLTYFQNEAQLDKSGLPSDRFFAERPEGSVSTLKIQRTQQEDSAVYLCASSPDSGSGNTIYFGEGSWLTVV.